Listed below are T cell receptor beta chains from one sample, sequenced in a study of cytotoxic CD8 clonotypes in ibrutinib-treated CLL. TCRdb's copy holds only in-frame clones and misses some; the assay was immunoSEQ multiplex PCR. The data show around 77,000 clones, over 75% seen once. The specimen comprised PBMCs, sampled at disease progression, from a patient treated with ibrutinib. These receptors were collected from a human donor with chronic lymphocytic leukemia. Each CDR3 is given with its conserved first and last residue. D genes are given only for firm matches.

v_call,j_call,d_call,cdr3_aa
TRBV30,TRBJ2-5,NA,CAWSGTVETQYF
TRBV10-3,TRBJ1-5,TRBD1,CASTGGGNQPQHF
TRBV4-1,TRBJ1-5,NA,CASSESGAGGQPQHF
TRBV19,TRBJ1-5,NA,CASSITINQPQHF
TRBV9,TRBJ2-1,NA,CASSPRSSLAQFF
TRBV6-5,TRBJ1-6,NA,CASSQGNLGSPLHF
TRBV2,TRBJ1-4,NA,CASRREKLFF
TRBV18,TRBJ2-5,NA,CASSERQVGQETQYF
TRBV19,TRBJ2-3,TRBD2,CASSQGGRETDTQYF
TRBV27,TRBJ2-7,NA,CASSLYENRNEQYF
TRBV12-5,TRBJ1-1,NA,CASAFGGNTEAFF
TRBV11-2,TRBJ2-2,NA,CASSSGHGAGTGELFF
TRBV10-3,TRBJ1-5,NA,CAIRVGDNQPQHF
TRBV7-9,TRBJ2-7,NA,CASSLGGIAGQGYEQYF
TRBV28,TRBJ1-2,NA,CASSSPHLGNGYTF
TRBV14,TRBJ2-1,NA,CASSQGPYNEQFF
TRBV11-2,TRBJ2-1,NA,CASKVGAYNEQFF
TRBV29-1,TRBJ2-7,NA,CSVVAWVGEQYF
TRBV9,TRBJ1-3,NA,CASSVVSSGNTIYF
TRBV30,TRBJ1-1,TRBD1,CAWIFGTANTEAFF
TRBV27,TRBJ1-1,NA,CASSLSRGGGEAFF
TRBV13,TRBJ2-5,TRBD2,CASSSASGGRYQETQYF
TRBV25-1,TRBJ2-7,NA,CASSELGNRSYEQYF
TRBV6-6,TRBJ2-3,NA,CASSYWGRSTDTQYF
TRBV7-9,TRBJ2-7,NA,CASSWSSVLEQYF
TRBV18,TRBJ1-3,NA,CASSPRGGSGNTIYF
TRBV18,TRBJ1-2,NA,CASSPPRDGYTF
TRBV15,TRBJ2-5,TRBD2,CATSKGLAGETQYF
TRBV12-5,TRBJ2-1,TRBD2,CASGRTSGGGNNEQFF
TRBV6-5,TRBJ1-6,NA,CASRGSSYNSPLHF
TRBV6-5,TRBJ2-7,TRBD2,CASSYGTSGRAYF
TRBV2,TRBJ1-1,NA,CASSVEGGDTEAFF
TRBV30,TRBJ1-2,NA,CAWSVPIGINYGYTF
TRBV29-1,TRBJ1-2,NA,CSVDRSNRDNYGYTF
TRBV6-4,TRBJ2-1,NA,CASSDSVNEQFF
TRBV6-1,TRBJ2-7,NA,CATPPGAAYEQYF
TRBV27,TRBJ2-3,TRBD1,CASGTGITDTQYF
TRBV7-2,TRBJ1-4,TRBD1,CASSLVTGGNEKLFF
TRBV7-9,TRBJ2-5,TRBD1,CASSLTGGRETQYF
TRBV30,TRBJ1-2,TRBD1,CAWSVGPGQAVGHGYTF